Listed here are 27 T cell receptor beta chains from one sample, sequenced in a study of T cells after yellow fever vaccination (dated by TCRdb to between 2018 and 2020). Per the publication, the treatment or condition label means: live attenuated yellow fever vaccine strain. The method was 5' RACE. Sequencing used an Illumina HiSeq 2500. TCRdb itself trimmed the public reads at Q25 with fastp, ran MiXCR and retained productive beta chains. Each CDR3 protein appears once, grouped with its most common genes and DNA. A total of 500,000 to 650,000 distinct CDR3 sequences appear in this sample, roughly 14% of them only once. The ten top clones hold over 11% of the sample. Sample: PBMCs, taken on the day of the yellow fever booster vaccination. Source of these receptors: a man younger than 45 who received the YFV17D yellow fever vaccine.

This clonotype has more than one count but fewer than ten. This chain links TRBV3-1 with TRBJ2-3, with TRBD2 identical over 7 bases. CDR1 LGHDT and CDR2 YNNKEL come from the germline V gene (reference sequence). CDR3 length: 18 amino acids. Trimming at V came to 1 base and at J to 6 bases, leaving 16 bases not matched to a gene. This CDR3 reads CASSQGSRVGGRVDTQYF. The CDR3 DNA sequence: TGTGCCAGCAGCCAAGGTTCCAGGGTTGGCGGGAGAGTGGATACGCAGTATTTT.

This clonotype was seen a single time. The genes are TRBV7-6 and TRBJ2-5, with 7 bases identical to TRBD1. Germline V lookup: CDR1 SGHVS, CDR2 FNYEAQ. The ends lost 5 bases at V and 5 bases at J; junction bases unmatched: 20. The CDR3 is made up of 18 amino acids. The CDR3 is CASSPLGGEISVWETQYF. CDR3 nucleotides: TGTGCCAGCAGCCCCTTAGGGGGCGAAATTTCCGTGTGGGAGACCCAGTACTTC.

This clonotype was found a few times. The chain carries TRBV20-1 and TRBJ1-5, with a weak D call TRBD1 (5 bases). The length of the CDR3 is 14 residues. The germline V and J ends were trimmed by 0 bases and 7 bases, with 13 bases remaining between them. Per germline, CDR1 DFQATT and CDR2 SNEGSKA (reference sequence). The CDR3 sequence is CSARDGRVRQPQHF. CDR3 nucleotides: TGCAGTGCTAGAGATGGCAGGGTGAGACAGCCCCAGCATTTT.

V usage is TRBV15 and J usage is TRBJ2-5; D ambiguous. The germline gives CDR1 LNHNV, CDR2 YYDKDF (reference sequence). Trimming removed 2 bases from V and 0 bases from J, with 4 bases in between. The CDR3 has 13 residues. The CDR3 sequence is CATSRRNQETQYF. The CDR3 coding sequence is TGTGCCACCAGCAGAAGGAACCAAGAGACCCAGTACTTC.

This chain links TRBV6-1 with TRBJ2-1, with D perhaps assigned TRBD1 or TRBD2 (5 bases each). The CDR3 loop spans 16 amino acids. V lost 7 bases, J lost 1 base, and 17 bases lay in between. Per the germline V gene, CDR1 is MNHNS and CDR2 is SASEGT. CDR3 nucleotides: TGTGCCAGCAACAAGGTCGGGACCGTATCCTACAATGAGCAGTTCTTC. The encoded protein is CASNKVGTVSYNEQFF.

The rearrangement joins TRBV29-1 to TRBJ2-1; 7 nucleotides align to TRBD2. The CDR3 runs 11 residues. Germline lookup yields CDR1 SQVTM and CDR2 ANQGSEA. This chain's CDR3 is CLALAGDEQFF. CDR3 nucleotide sequence: TGCCTTGCTCTCGCGGGAGATGAGCAGTTCTTC.

The V gene is TRBV20-1, the J gene TRBJ1-2; no clear D gene. The CDR3 covers 12 residues. Trimming pared 7 bases from V and 6 bases from J, leaving 15 bases between. Germline V gene data show CDR1 as DFQATT and CDR2 as SNEGSKA (reference sequence). CDR3 DNA: TGCAGTGGTTACGATCTAGGCGATGGCTACACCTTC. Translated, it gives CSGYDLGDGYTF.

Only a few counts were recorded for this clonotype. The chain links TRBV5-1 to TRBJ2-5, with 7 nucleotides matching TRBD2. CDR3 length: 14 amino acids. The germline V gene has CDR1 SGHRS and CDR2 YFSETQ. V shed 2 bases and J 4 bases; nucleotides not matched to a gene: 5. The CDR3 nucleotides are TGCGCCAGCAGCTTAACCGGGACTACAGAGACCCAGTACTTC. It codes for CASSLTGTTETQYF.

This clonotype has only a few counts. J is TRBJ1-1 and V is TRBV30; 7 positions match TRBD1. The length of the CDR3 is 12 residues. The J segment lost 7 bases and the V segment lost 2 bases, leaving 4 bases of the junction unmatched. Germline V lookup: CDR1 GTSNPN, CDR2 SVGIG (reference sequence). In nucleotides, the CDR3 is TGTGCCTGGAGTAAGGGGGCAGGTGAAGCTTTCTTT. Protein product: CAWSKGAGEAFF.

This clonotype was counted at least ten times. This sequence joins TRBV29-1 and TRBJ2-7; D might be TRBD1 (5 bases). Germline CDR1 SQVTM, CDR2 ANQGSEA. This CDR3 contains 12 residues. Trimming removed 5 bases from V and 1 base from J, with 9 bases in between. Here the CDR3 reads CSVRGTSYEQYF. The CDR3 coding sequence is TGCAGCGTTAGGGGCACTTCCTACGAGCAGTACTTC.

The chain combines TRBV29-1 with TRBJ2-1; D is undetermined. The ends were cut back, 4 bases at V and 5 bases at J, with 15 bases in the middle. CDR1 and CDR2 from the germline V gene are SQVTM and ANQGSEA. This CDR3 spans 14 amino acids. The DNA for the CDR3 is TGCAGCGTTGGTGCGGCACGTAGGAACAATGAGCAGTTCTTC. Translating gives CSVGAARRNNEQFF.

This clonotype was recorded at least ten times. The chain combines TRBV7-4 with TRBJ2-7, with a possible D match to TRBD2 (6 bases). Per germline, CDR1 SGHVT and CDR2 SQSDAQ. The CDR3 is 16 amino acids. Trimming took off 1 base at V and 6 bases at J, with 19 bases between the two ends. DNA for the CDR3: TGTGCCAGCAGCTTAGTGGGGGGTCTAGCTCCCCTCGAGCAGTACTTC. It translates to CASSLVGGLAPLEQYF.

This clonotype has a count of ten or more. The V call is TRBV10-3, the J call TRBJ2-7, with D perhaps given as TRBD1 or TRBD2 (6 bases each). Germline values: CDR1 ENHRY, CDR2 SYGVKD. The CDR3 contains 14 residues. V was trimmed by 7 bases and J by 6 bases, leaving 19 bases between them. In nucleotides, the CDR3 is TGTGCCATCAAGGGAAGGGGGAAGGAGGGCGAGCAGTACTTC. Its protein product is CAIKGRGKEGEQYF.

This clonotype was counted a few times. The V and J genes are TRBV5-1 and TRBJ2-1, with TRBD1 as a possible D gene (5 bases). From germline, CDR1 is SGHRS and CDR2 YFSETQ. The CDR3 loop spans 17 amino acids. The V end was cut by 3 bases, the J end by 3 bases, with 19 bases between. This chain's CDR3 is CASSSLVQRQNYNEQFF. For the CDR3, the DNA is TGCGCCAGCAGCTCGCTCGTCCAGAGACAGAACTACAATGAGCAGTTCTTC.

V is TRBV5-1 and J is TRBJ2-7; 11 nucleotides align to TRBD2. The CDR3 is 17 residues long. Germline CDR1 and CDR2: SGHRS and YFSETQ. Trimming took 4 bases from V and 6 from J; bases not matched to a gene: 15. This CDR3 is CASSPTRTSGLGGEQYF. The CDR3 DNA reads as TGCGCCAGCAGCCCGACCCGGACTAGCGGGTTAGGTGGCGAGCAGTACTTC.

This clonotype was observed a handful of times. This chain joins TRBV28 and TRBJ1-4; D gene ambiguous. The germline V and J ends were trimmed by 2 bases and 8 bases, with 12 bases remaining between them. There are 14 residues in the CDR3. Germline CDR1 reads MDHEN; CDR2 reads SYDVKM. The CDR3 DNA is TGTGCCAGCAGTTTAGGGCAGATCCGGGAAAAACTGTTTTTT. Its protein is CASSLGQIREKLFF. The variable domain in full, completed from reference TRBV28 and TRBJ1-4, reads DVKVTQSSRYLVKRTGEKVFLECVQDMDHENMFWYRQDPGLGLRLIYFSYDVKMKEKGDIPEGYSVSREKKERFSLILESASTNQTSMYLCASSLGQIREKLFFGSGTQLSVL.

This clonotype was counted only a few times. The V gene is TRBV6-5, the J gene TRBJ2-5; 11 bases align to TRBD2. TRBJ2-3 matches the DNA end more closely, so the J call is doubtful. Per germline, CDR1 MNHEY and CDR2 SVGAGI. The CDR3 sequence is 14 residues long. The CDR3 sequence is CASRLAGGPETQYF. The CDR3 DNA reads TGTGCCAGCAGGTTAGCGGGAGGGCCGGAAACGCAGTATTTT.

In this sample, this clonotype turned up a few times. This chain uses TRBV7-6 with TRBJ1-4, with D possibly TRBD1 on 5 matching bases. CDR1 is SGHVS and CDR2 is FNYEAQ in the germline V gene. CDR3 length: 19 amino acids. The ends were cut back, 2 bases at V and 0 bases at J, with 19 bases in the middle. The CDR3 DNA reads as TGTGCCAGCAGCTTAACGGCCCGGGCACCCAGGGCAACTAATGAAAAACTGTTTTTT. It is translated as CASSLTARAPRATNEKLFF.

In this sample, this clonotype turned up a few times. V and J are TRBV20-1 and TRBJ2-2; D might be TRBD2 (7 bases). V was trimmed by 6 bases and J by 5 bases, leaving 19 bases between them. The CDR3 spans 15 residues. Germline CDR1 reads DFQATT; CDR2 reads SNEGSKA (reference sequence). The CDR3 DNA is TGCAGTGCCCCTGTTGGGAGGGGGAAGACCGGGGAGCTGTTTTTT. Residues: CSAPVGRGKTGELFF.

The table lists this clonotype with a few counts. This chain uses TRBV12-3 or TRBV12-4 with TRBJ1-2, with D hard to call. Trimming pared 0 bases from V and 6 bases from J, leaving 8 bases between. The CDR3 consists of 13 residues. In nucleotides, the CDR3 is TGTGCCAGCAGTTTAGCGCTTGGGGATGGCTACACCTTC. Its translation: CASSLALGDGYTF.

The chain recombines TRBV18 with TRBJ2-3; D ambiguous. Germline CDR1 and CDR2: KGHSH and LQKENI. Between the trimmed V and J ends, which lost 3 bases and 2 bases, there was a span of 12 bases. The CDR3 totals 15 residues. CDR3 loop: CASSPVGSPTDTQYF. CDR3 sequence (DNA): TGTGCCAGCTCACCGGTGGGGTCTCCCACAGATACGCAGTATTTT.

The chain employs TRBV5-4 and TRBJ2-2; TRBD1 matches 7 bases. V lost 7 bases, J lost 1 base, and 10 bases stayed unmatched. The CDR3 runs 16 residues. Germline V gene data show CDR1 as SGHNT and CDR2 as YYREEE (reference sequence). The CDR3 DNA is TGTGCCAGCGTACAGGGGCCTCCCTTGAACACCGGGGAGCTGTTTTTT. It is translated as CASVQGPPLNTGELFF.

This clonotype has ten or more counts. The chain carries TRBV6-2 or TRBV6-3 and TRBJ2-6; 10 bases fit TRBD2. V shed 2 bases, J shed 2 bases, and the junction held 12 bases outside the gene matches. The CDR3 is 20 amino acids. The germline gives CDR1 MNHEY, CDR2 SVGEGT. The CDR3 nucleotides are TGTGCCAGCAGTTACACCGCTCTAGCGGGGGTAATTCCTGGGGCCAACGTCCTGACTTTC. Amino acids: CASSYTALAGVIPGANVLTF.

This sequence joins TRBV24-1 and TRBJ2-1; 9 bases fit TRBD2. This CDR3 region has 16 residues. In germline, CDR1 is KGHDR, CDR2 SFDVKD. With V trimmed by 0 bases and J by 2 bases, 1 base remained unmatched. CDR3 sequence: CATSDLGLAPYNEQFF. The CDR3 nucleotides read TGTGCCACCAGTGATTTGGGACTAGCGCCCTACAATGAGCAGTTCTTC.

This clonotype was seen a handful of times. The chain links TRBV7-2 to TRBJ1-2; D gene unclear. This CDR3 has 13 amino acids. Trimming left V 1 base short and J 4 bases short, with 7 bases between. Germline assignment: CDR1 SGHTA and CDR2 FQGNSA. The DNA of the CDR3 is TGTGCCAGCAGCTTAGATAGACTCTATGGCTACACCTTC. Its translation is CASSLDRLYGYTF.

The V call is TRBV5-6, the J call TRBJ2-5; 10 nucleotides agree with TRBD2. Germline CDR1 is SGHDT and CDR2 is YYEEEE. The CDR3 is 18 amino acids. V lost 4 bases to trimming and J lost 4 bases; unmatched junction nucleotides: 16. The CDR3 reads CASSPRTSGIGNRETQYF. The CDR3 DNA reads as TGTGCCAGCAGCCCGCGGACTAGCGGCATAGGGAACCGAGAGACCCAGTACTTC.

The table lists this clonotype with a few counts. The chain couples TRBV7-9 to TRBJ2-7, with D unresolved. Germline V gene sequence: CDR1 SEHNR, CDR2 FQNEAQ (reference sequence). The CDR3 extends over 9 amino acids. The V gene lost 7 bases and the J gene lost 6 bases, with 4 bases spanning the gap. The CDR3 region is CASIREQYF. CDR3 DNA sequence: TGTGCCAGCATTCGCGAGCAGTACTTC.